The 18 T cell receptor beta chains below all came from one sample that was sequenced in a study of T cells after yellow fever vaccination. TCRdb processed the 5' RACE reads anew with MiXCR; each CDR3 protein has one entry. This table holds hundreds of thousands of distinct CDR3 sequences, 8.7% found once. Sample: PBMCs, taken on the day of the first yellow fever vaccination. The receptors stem from a man aged 18-30 years who received the YFV17D yellow fever vaccine.

As DNA, the CDR3 is TGCGCCAGCAGTCAATTGGGACTGCTCCACTTT. Amino acid sequence: CASSQLGLLHF. V and J are TRBV23-1 and TRBJ1-6; a possible D gene is TRBD1 (5 bases). TRBV23-1 is labeled an ORF, and its function is uncertain. Deletions cut 1 base from V and 16 bases from J, with 8 bases between. CDR3 length: 11 amino acids.

This clonotype was seen a few times. The V and J genes are TRBV4-1 and TRBJ2-6; D not certain. CDR1 is MGHRA and CDR2 is YSYEKL in the germline V gene. The ends were cut back, 0 bases at V and 0 bases at J, with 15 bases in the middle. The CDR3 runs to 19 residues. CDR3 sequence reads: CASSQDGETVVSGANVLTF. CDR3 coding DNA: TGCGCCAGCAGCCAAGATGGTGAGACGGTAGTCTCTGGGGCCAACGTCCTGACTTTC.

This clonotype was counted many times. The rearrangement uses TRBV28 and TRBJ2-5; D is possibly TRBD2 (6 bases). The CDR3 runs to 15 residues. Germline values: CDR1 MDHEN, CDR2 SYDVKM. V shed 4 bases and J shed 2 bases, with 14 bases lying between them. CDR3 DNA: TGTGCCAGCAGTTCGGCCGGGGGACCTCAAGAGACCCAGTACTTC. Translating gives CASSSAGGPQETQYF.

This clonotype was picked up a small number of times. V is TRBV5-6 and J is TRBJ2-5; 10 nucleotides match TRBD1. CDR3 length equals 18 residues. Unmatched junction bases numbered 15, after V lost 3 bases and J lost 4 bases. Germline assignment: CDR1 SGHDT and CDR2 YYEEEE. For the CDR3, the DNA is TGTGCCAGCAGCTCCCGTGCGTACGGGACAGGGGTAGGAGAGACCCAGTACTTC. Amino acids: CASSSRAYGTGVGETQYF.

This clonotype showed up many times. The chain joins TRBV7-8 to TRBJ2-3, with a weak D call TRBD2 (5 bases). V was pared by 4 bases and J by 2 bases, with 10 bases between. The germline CDR1 and CDR2 sequences are SGHVS and FQNEAQ. The CDR3 loop spans 14 amino acids. The CDR3 reads CASSSGGHTDTQYF. CDR3 nucleotides: TGTGCCAGCAGCTCCGGAGGCCACACAGATACGCAGTATTTT.

This clonotype was counted a few times. The V call is TRBV18, the J call TRBJ2-3; D unclear. The V gene lost 2 bases and the J gene lost 4 bases, with 7 bases spanning the gap. CDR3 length equals 13 residues. Germline-derived CDR1 and CDR2 are KGHSH and LQKENI. CDR3 coding DNA: TGTGCCAGCTCACCAAATTTGGCAGATACGCAGTATTTT. This translates into CASSPNLADTQYF.

In its sample, this clonotype was seen many times. The chain combines TRBV5-4 with TRBJ2-5; 7 bases are shared with TRBD1. The CDR3 length is 14 residues. Germline assignment: CDR1 SGHNT and CDR2 YYREEE (reference sequence). The V gene end was trimmed by 5 bases and the J gene end by 6 bases; junction bases not matched to a gene: 10. CDR3 loop: CASREGTTGKTQYF. The CDR3 DNA sequence: TGTGCCAGCAGGGAAGGGACGACAGGGAAGACCCAGTACTTC.

This clonotype has a count of ten or more. This chain connects TRBV4-2 to TRBJ1-3; TRBD1 matches at 7 bases. The CDR3 consists of 13 residues. Germline-derived CDR1 and CDR2 are LGHNA and YNFKEQ. V lost 4 bases, J lost 5 bases, and 2 bases stayed unmatched. CDR3 in amino acids: CASSPGQRNTIYF. In DNA, the CDR3 is TGTGCCAGCAGCCCGGGACAGAGAAACACCATATATTTT.

This clonotype was counted at least ten times. This rearrangement joins TRBV20-1 to TRBJ2-7; D is unclear. Trimming stripped 6 bases from V and 0 bases from J, with 12 bases between. Germline values: CDR1 DFQATT, CDR2 SNEGSKA (reference sequence). This CDR3 has 13 amino acids. The CDR3, as DNA: TGCAGTGCCAGACCGGGCATCTCCTACGAGCAGTACTTC. Residues: CSARPGISYEQYF.

This sequence joins TRBV19 and TRBJ2-1; 9 positions agree with TRBD1. The CDR3 runs 15 residues. Per the germline V gene, CDR1 is LNHDA and CDR2 is SQIVND (reference sequence). J lost 6 bases, V lost 7 bases, and 10 bases had no gene match. CDR3 nucleotide sequence: TGTGCCAGTAACCGCGGGACAGGGAATTTCAATGAGCAGTTCTTC. Protein sequence: CASNRGTGNFNEQFF.

This clonotype has at least ten counts. The V and J genes are TRBV5-1 and TRBJ2-5; no clear D gene. The CDR3 length is 14 residues. Germline lookup yields CDR1 SGHRS and CDR2 YFSETQ. Deletions cut 2 bases from V and 1 base from J, with 9 bases between. The CDR3 protein is CASSLENFQETQYF. In DNA form, the CDR3 reads TGCGCCAGCAGCTTAGAGAACTTCCAAGAGACCCAGTACTTC.

The chain carries TRBV18 and TRBJ1-5; D ambiguous. Per the germline V gene, CDR1 is KGHSH and CDR2 is LQKENI. Trimming pared 2 bases from V and 3 bases from J, leaving 5 bases between. The length of the CDR3 is 13 residues. The CDR3 spells CASSPGVNQPQHF. The CDR3 nucleotides read TGTGCCAGCTCACCAGGGGTCAATCAGCCCCAGCATTTT. The full variable domain, with the rest looked up from reference TRBV18 and TRBJ1-5, is NAGVMQNPRHLVRRRGQEARLRCSPMKGHSHVYWYRQLPEEGLKFMVYLQKENIIDESGMPKERFSAEFPKEGPSILRIQQVVRGDSAAYFCASSPGVNQPQHFGDGTRLSIL.

This clonotype showed up just a few times. This rearrangement joins TRBV29-1 to TRBJ1-2, with a tentative D call TRBD1 (5 bases). The CDR3 covers 14 residues. With 4 bases removed from V and 0 bases from J, the gap between germline ends came to 12 bases. Germline CDR1 is SQVTM and CDR2 is ANQGSEA. The CDR3 is CSVAGTAANYGYTF. The CDR3 DNA sequence: TGCAGCGTTGCTGGGACCGCAGCTAACTATGGCTACACCTTC.

The chain couples TRBV5-1 to TRBJ1-1, with a tentative D call TRBD1 (5 bases). The V end lost 7 bases, the J end lost 1 base, and 20 bases lay between the germline ends. Looked up from germline, CDR1 is SGHRS and CDR2 is YFSETQ. This CDR3 region has 16 residues. CDR3 loop: CASEPFGGVSNTEAFF. The CDR3 DNA is TGCGCCAGCGAGCCCTTTGGGGGAGTGTCGAACACTGAAGCTTTCTTT.

This clonotype was seen a handful of times. The chain recombines TRBV4-1 with TRBJ1-1; D may be TRBD1 (5 bases). Trimming cost V 0 bases and J 0 bases, with 11 bases left between them. CDR1 MGHRA and CDR2 YSYEKL come from the germline V gene. The CDR3 loop spans 16 amino acids. CDR3 nucleotides: TGCGCCAGCAGCCAAGATAAGTCGGGGGTGAACACTGAAGCTTTCTTT. The encoded protein is CASSQDKSGVNTEAFF.

This clonotype was counted at least ten times. The V call is TRBV7-2, the J call TRBJ2-3; D call uncertain. Trimming took off 3 bases at V and 4 bases at J, with 8 bases between the two ends. Germline loops: CDR1 SGHTA, CDR2 FQGNSA. The CDR3 has 13 amino acids. The CDR3 sequence: CASSFTGPDTQYF. DNA for the CDR3: TGTGCCAGCAGCTTTACGGGCCCAGATACGCAGTATTTT.

The chain carries TRBV5-6 and TRBJ2-3; D may be TRBD2 (7 bases). Per the germline V gene, CDR1 is SGHDT and CDR2 is YYEEEE. V lost 7 bases and J lost 1, with 13 bases in between. The CDR3 totals 14 residues. The CDR3 reads CASGLGGRTDTQYF. The CDR3 region has the DNA TGTGCCAGCGGCCTCGGGGGGCGCACAGATACGCAGTATTTT.

This clonotype was counted at least ten times. The genes are TRBV12-3 or TRBV12-4 and TRBJ2-5; 9 bases are a match to TRBD1. There are 15 residues in the CDR3. The ends lost 4 bases at V and 0 bases at J; junction bases unmatched: 3. The CDR3 reads CASSSRDRDQETQYF. CDR3 bases: TGTGCCAGCAGTTCCCGGGACAGGGACCAAGAGACCCAGTACTTC.